The next 17 T cell receptor beta chains were all read from a single sample in a study of molecular identifiers for immune sequencing clone quantification. TCRdb itself ran the PCR reads through MiXCR, one entry per CDR3 protein. The data hold about 40,000 distinct CDR3 sequences, with about 24% observed a single time. Material for sequencing was naive CD8+ T cells from blood, with Jurkat cell RNA spiked in. Sample subset: FACS-sorted CD8+CD4-CCR7+CD45RA+ naive T cells. The receptors were sampled from a human donor in good health. Some libraries in this study had Jurkat cell RNA spiked in.

This clonotype was observed many times. The chain is built from TRBV11-2 and TRBJ2-1, with a tentative D call TRBD2 (6 bases). There are 16 residues in the CDR3. Per germline, CDR1 SGHAT and CDR2 FQNNGV. Trimming pared 0 bases from V and 5 bases from J, leaving 14 bases between. CDR3 residues: CASSLDPGGPDNEQFF. The CDR3 bases are TGTGCCAGCAGCTTAGATCCCGGAGGGCCAGACAATGAGCAGTTCTTC.

This clonotype was counted ten times or more. The genes are TRBV6-5 and TRBJ1-4, with TRBD1 as a possible D gene (6 bases). CDR3 length: 12 residues. Trimming removed 5 bases at V and 14 bases at J, with 15 bases between. The germline V gene encodes CDR1 MNHEY and CDR2 SVGAGI. The CDR3 region is CASSKGGGGLFF. The CDR3 coding sequence is TGTGCCAGCAGTAAGGGGGGAGGCGGTCTGTTTTTT.

This clonotype was seen ten or more times. This chain connects TRBV23-1 to TRBJ2-1, with 7 nucleotides matching TRBD2. TRBV23-1 qualifies as an ORF whose function is uncertain. The CDR3 consists of 14 residues. J was trimmed by 0 bases and V by 4 bases; bases with no gene match: 0. The CDR3 is CASSRGSSYNEQFF. The CDR3 nucleotides read TGCGCCAGCAGTCGCGGGAGCTCCTACAATGAGCAGTTCTTC.

Only one count was recorded for this clonotype. A junction boundary mismatches the germline segment, possibly from a read error. The rearrangement joins TRBV20-1 to TRBJ2-7, with D possibly TRBD1 on 7 matching bases. This CDR3 is built from 17 residues. Germline V gene lookup returns CDR1 DFQATT and CDR2 SNEGSKA (reference sequence). The CDR3 loop is CSARVLQVGQGGYERYF. The CDR3 DNA is TGCAGTGCTAGAGTTCTCCAAGTTGGGCAGGGGGGCTACGAGCGGTACTTC.

In its sample, this clonotype was seen many times. The chain uses TRBV29-1 and TRBJ2-3; 10 bases map to TRBD2. Germline V gives CDR1 SQVTM, CDR2 ANQGSEA. The CDR3 is 13 amino acids. The V segment lost 2 bases and the J segment 11 bases; nucleotides outside the gene matches: 7. CDR3 coding DNA: TGCAGCGTTGAAATGCTAGCGGGAGTGGTGCAGTATTTT. This translates into CSVEMLAGVVQYF.

This clonotype was seen repeatedly, ten times or more. The chain combines TRBV27 with TRBJ2-7; D is perhaps TRBD2 (6 bases). The V and J ends lost 2 bases and 4 bases respectively, with 15 bases between them. CDR3 size: 15 residues. Germline-derived CDR1 and CDR2 are MNHEY and SMNVEV (reference sequence). The CDR3 nucleotides read TGTGCCAGCAGTTTACGGCGGGGAACAGCTTACGAGCAGTACTTC. Amino acid sequence: CASSLRRGTAYEQYF.

The DNA of the CDR3 is TGTGCCAGCAGTGAGGGGACAGGGATCTCCTACGAGCAGTACTTC. Translation: CASSEGTGISYEQYF. The V gene is TRBV7-9, the J gene TRBJ2-7, with 9 bases lining up with TRBD1. CDR3 length: 15 residues. Unmatched junction bases numbered 6, after V lost 6 bases and J lost 0 bases. Germline CDR1 and CDR2: SEHNR and FQNEAQ (reference sequence).

Comments on this clonotype: Since a much larger clone is just one base distant, this may be a read error. The missing conserved phenylalanine or tryptophan at the end of this CDR3 makes a read error likely. The DNA of the CDR3 is TGTGCCAGCAGCGGAAGGACAGGCCAAGATGATACGCAGTATTAT. Its translation is CASSGRTGQDDTQYY. The chain is built from TRBV9 and TRBJ2-3, with 7 bases matching TRBD1. V lost 3 bases to trimming and J lost 6 bases; unmatched junction nucleotides: 10. The CDR3 contains 15 residues. Germline assignment: CDR1 SGDLS and CDR2 YYNGEE.

This chain joins TRBV5-6 and TRBJ1-1; D unclear. The CDR3 contains 15 residues. CDR1 is SGHDT, CDR2 YYEEEE, per germline. Trimming took 0 bases from V and 0 from J, leaving 9 bases between them. CDR3 in DNA: TGTGCCAGCAGCTTGGGGTTAGGGATGAACACTGAAGCTTTCTTT. Its protein product is CASSLGLGMNTEAFF.

Worth noting for this clonotype: A much larger clone differs from this one at a single base, so this may be a read error. The V gene is TRBV6-2 or TRBV6-3, the J gene TRBJ1-1; unclear D gene. This CDR3 has 13 residues. The germline gives CDR1 MNHEY, CDR2 SVGEGT. The ends were cut back, 7 bases at V and 1 base at J, with 10 bases in the middle. The CDR3 DNA reads as TGTGCCAGCACCGCAGCCCCGAACACTGAAGCTTTCTTT. It encodes CASTAAPNTEAFF.

This clonotype appeared many times. This chain joins TRBV6-5 and TRBJ2-3, with 7 bases aligning to TRBD1. The CDR3 has 14 amino acids. CDR1 and CDR2 from the germline V gene are MNHEY and SVGAGI. Unmatched junction bases numbered 7, after V lost 8 bases and J lost 2 bases. CDR3 bases: TGTGCCAGCGCAGACAGGGCGCCCACAGATACGCAGTATTTT. Its translation: CASADRAPTDTQYF.

This clonotype has ten or more counts. The chain links TRBV7-7 to TRBJ2-5; 12 bases match TRBD2. This CDR3 is 18 amino acids long. CDR1 and CDR2 from the germline V gene are SSHAT and FNYEAQ (reference sequence). V trimming: 3 bases; J trimming: 5 bases; junction bases outside the gene matches: 13. CDR3 sequence reads: CASSLTTSGGPLLETQYF. In DNA form, the CDR3 reads TGTGCCAGCAGCTTGACGACTAGCGGGGGCCCGCTATTGGAGACCCAGTACTTC.

This clonotype has a single count. A much larger clone sits a single nucleotide away, making a read error possible. This chain links TRBV4-1 with TRBJ1-3, with 10 nucleotides matching TRBD1. Germline CDR1 and CDR2: MGHRA and YSYEKL. This CDR3 contains 17 residues. CDR3 coding DNA: TGCGCCAGCAGCCAAGAGACAGGGGGCCTACCTGGAGACACCATATATTTT. This sequence encodes CASSQETGGLPGDTIYF.

In this sample, this clonotype turned up many times. The chain carries TRBV21-1 and TRBJ2-7. TRBV21-1 is noted as a pseudogene. This CDR3 has 14 amino acids. In DNA form, the CDR3 reads TGTGCCAGCAGCCAGAAGATGGTTTACTACGAGCAGTACTTC. As protein: CASSQKMVYYEQYF.

This clonotype was detected many times. This chain uses TRBV7-9 with TRBJ2-1; a weak D match, TRBD1 (6 bases). The germline V and J ends were trimmed by 5 bases and 9 bases, with 11 bases remaining between them. Germline CDR1 is SEHNR and CDR2 is FQNEAQ (reference sequence). CDR3 length: 12 residues. DNA of the CDR3: TGTGCCAGCAGCCGGACAGTTGTTGAGCAGTTCTTC. Amino acid sequence: CASSRTVVEQFF.

This clonotype was seen many times. The CDR3 is CSARDQQGGTGELFF. CDR3 nucleotide sequence: TGCAGTGCTAGAGATCAACAGGGCGGCACCGGGGAGCTGTTTTTT. This chain joins TRBV20-1 and TRBJ2-2; maybe TRBD1 (6 bases). V lost 0 bases to trimming and J lost 4 bases, with 12 bases between them. This CDR3 region has 15 residues. CDR1 and CDR2 from the germline V gene are DFQATT and SNEGSKA (reference sequence).

This clonotype was counted at least ten times. V usage is TRBV7-3 and J usage is TRBJ2-3; the match to TRBD2 covers 14 bases. Germline CDR1 SGHTA, CDR2 FQGTGA. The CDR3 spans 16 residues. Unmatched junction bases numbered 2, after V lost 2 bases and J lost 4 bases. In nucleotides, the CDR3 is TGTGCCAGCAGCTTAGGGACTAGCGGGAGTGCAGATACGCAGTATTTT. Its protein is CASSLGTSGSADTQYF. Full variable domain (remainder filled in from reference TRBV7-3 and TRBJ2-3): GAGVSQTPSNKVTEKGKYVELRCDPISGHTALYWYRQSLGQGPEFLIYFQGTGAADDSGLPNDRFFAVRPEGSVSTLKIQRTERGDSAVYLCASSLGTSGSADTQYFGPGTRLTVL.